This record concerns one T cell receptor (beta chain) sequence. The sample is drawn from a study of blood T cell repertoires in COVID-19. The overall study: Acute and convalescent COVID-19 samples came from the United States, Italy and Spain. PBMCs, B-cell-depleted T cells, or T cells provided the cDNA or gDNA that made up the material.

Germline V CDR1 and CDR2: SGHAT, FQNNGV. CDR3 length equals 14 residues. The ends were cut back, 2 bases at V and 5 bases at J, with 12 bases in the middle. Source study methods: Nucleated cell counts were estimated from reference gene primer amplification. Method: immunoSEQ multiplex PCR; TCRdb's copy keeps in-frame clones and lacks some. That table gives V, J and clone size, and the DNA gave D and trimming. The table lists roughly 67,000 clones, around 84% of them singletons. The sample taken for sequencing was peripheral blood. The sequence derives from a man in his fifties with acute or convalescent COVID-19. The chain employs TRBV11-2 and TRBJ2-5; D is possibly TRBD1 (5 bases). The CDR3 is CASSLLETDETQYF. For the CDR3, the DNA is TGTGCCAGCAGCTTATTAGAGACAGATGAGACCCAGTACTTC.